The clone carrying this T cell receptor beta chain was seen many times. By 5'RACE with 10-nucleotide random UMIs, the cDNA was made. A single run covered 15-18 subjects with over 170 million TCR-beta sequences. TCRdb re-called the 5' RACE reads through MiXCR, storing one row per CDR3 protein. This sample has 65,000 to 95,000 distinct CDR3 sequences, with 5% to 6% found just once. The CDR3 is 15 amino acids. Germline assignment: CDR1 SGHAT and CDR2 FQNNGV. V lost 0 bases and J 1 base, leaving 9 bases between the germline ends. The data belong to a study of neurological immune-mediated disorders. Background on the study: Relapsing-remitting disease was seen in about 90% of the 34 multiple sclerosis patients, and secondary progressive disease was seen in 3.

Time point described: longitudinal time-point 2. This TCR came from a woman aged 60-75 years with multiple sclerosis. Sequencing input: PBMCs. The rearrangement links TRBV11-2 to TRBJ1-1; D unclear. DNA for the CDR3: TGTGCCAGCAGCTTAGATCCAGCTTCGAACACTGAAGCTTTCTTT. Residues: CASSLDPASNTEAFF.